This T cell receptor beta chain came from a study of esophageal squamous cell carcinoma under preoperative chemotherapy. The wider study: TCR repertoires were profiled from both peripheral blood T cells and tumor-infiltrating lymphocytes. Study-wide points: Abundant clones tended to shrink rather than expand after paclitaxel-nedaplatin. Tumor-infiltrating lymphocytes showed no significant post-chemotherapy TCR diversity increase, unlike peripheral T cells.

Time point specified: after preoperative PTX-NDP chemotherapy. Patients received paclitaxel-nedaplatin as preoperative chemotherapy before surgery. TCRdb redid the calling of the PCR reads with MiXCR, one entry per CDR3 protein. The data show about 18,000 distinct CDR3 sequences, 46% seen once. CDR1 is SGHVS and CDR2 is FQNEAQ in the germline V gene. The CDR3 runs to 14 residues. On this clonotype itself: Its target is unknown.

The chain carries TRBV7-8 and TRBJ2-5; 8 positions agree with TRBD2. This sequence was found in a human donor with esophageal squamous cell carcinoma. The donor label of this sample is uncertain. This material was obtained from a patient given preoperative chemotherapy. CDR3 coding DNA: TGTGCGGGGAGCGGGGGCCGTAGCACAGAGACCCAGTACTTC. This sequence encodes CAGSGGRSTETQYF.